Shown below are 13 T cell receptor beta chains from a single sample sequenced in a study of blood T cell repertoires in COVID-19. The assay was immunoSEQ multiplex PCR, and TCRdb's table has in-frame clones only and misses some. The data hold around 300,000 clones, with 89% observed a single time. The sequencing input was peripheral blood. These receptors were obtained from a man aged 45-60 years with acute or convalescent COVID-19.

The chain carries TRBV3-1 (or the pseudogene TRBV3-2) and TRBJ1-6, with unresolved D. Germline-derived CDR1 and CDR2 are LGHDT and YNNKEL (reference sequence). The CDR3 is made up of 13 amino acids. V lost 4 bases and J 9 bases, leaving 10 bases between the germline ends. This CDR3 reads CASSLNQASPLHF. The DNA for the CDR3 is TGTGCCAGCAGCCTCAACCAGGCTTCACCCCTCCACTTT.

Points on this clone: This sample also contains other DNA sequences that code for the same CDR3. Here the CDR3 reads CASSLQGNYGYTF. The CDR3, as DNA: TGTGCCAGCAGCTTACAGGGCAACTATGGCTACACCTTC. The chain employs TRBV12-3 or TRBV12-4 and TRBJ1-2, with a weak D call TRBD1 (6 bases). The V and J ends lost 6 bases and 2 bases respectively, with 10 bases between them. The CDR3 is 13 amino acids.

The rearrangement uses TRBV4-1 and TRBJ2-2, with 7 bases aligning to TRBD1. Germline V gives CDR1 MGHRA, CDR2 YSYEKL. The CDR3 loop spans 16 amino acids. Unmatched junction bases numbered 1, after V lost 0 bases and J lost 0 bases. CDR3 in amino acids: CASSQEGGPNTGELFF. The CDR3 nucleotides read TGCGCCAGCAGCCAAGAAGGGGGCCCGAACACCGGGGAGCTGTTTTTT.

The chain uses TRBV6-5 and TRBJ2-2; 9 positions match TRBD1. The CDR3 is 15 amino acids. The V and J ends lost 8 bases and 7 bases, in that order; junction bases with no gene match: 11. Germline V gene data show CDR1 as MNHEY and CDR2 as SVGAGI. The chain's CDR3 is CASPRGQGHLGELFF. Written as DNA, the CDR3 is TGTGCCAGCCCCCGGGGACAGGGCCACCTCGGGGAGCTGTTTTTT.

The J gene is TRBJ1-4, the V gene TRBV7-9; 9 nucleotides align to TRBD1. Germline trimming cut 1 base from V and 6 bases from J; bases unmatched to any gene: 0. The CDR3 totals 14 residues. Germline CDR1 reads SEHNR; CDR2 reads FQNEAQ (reference sequence). CDR3: CASSLGTGDEKLFF. CDR3 DNA sequence: TGTGCCAGCAGCTTAGGGACAGGGGATGAAAAACTGTTTTTT.

The chain recombines TRBV29-1 with TRBJ2-2, with D perhaps TRBD1 (8 bases). This CDR3 is built from 15 residues. Per germline, CDR1 SQVTM and CDR2 ANQGSEA. V lost 8 bases and J 1 base, leaving 17 bases between the germline ends. CDR3 nucleotides: TGCAGCATAAGGCGGGGGACAGGGAACACCGGGGAGCTGTTTTTT. This translates into CSIRRGTGNTGELFF.

The genes are TRBV6-4 and TRBJ1-2; D is perhaps TRBD1 (6 bases). V dropped 10 bases and J dropped 4 bases, with 13 bases sitting between them. Germline V gene sequence: CDR1 MRHNA, CDR2 SNTAGT. The CDR3 is 12 amino acids. The CDR3, as DNA: TGTGCCACCCGGACAGAGGCCTATGGCTACACCTTC. It codes for CATRTEAYGYTF.

The V gene is TRBV7-9, the J gene TRBJ2-5, with 8 bases identical to TRBD1. Germline V gives CDR1 SEHNR, CDR2 FQNEAQ (reference sequence). Trimming took 1 base from V and 5 from J; bases not matched to a gene: 6. CDR3 length equals 15 residues. The CDR3 loop is CASSLVRQGRETQYF. CDR3 DNA: TGTGCCAGCAGCTTAGTACGACAGGGGAGGGAGACCCAGTACTTC.

V gene TRBV18 combines with J gene TRBJ2-7; D perhaps matches TRBD2 (5 bases). Trimming removed 5 bases at V and 1 base at J, with 12 bases between. Germline V gene lookup returns CDR1 KGHSH and CDR2 LQKENI. This CDR3 is built from 14 residues. DNA for the CDR3: TGTGCCAGCTCAACATCGAGGGATTCCTACGAGCAGTACTTC. It is translated as CASSTSRDSYEQYF.

This clone was observed once. The chain has TRBV7-9 and TRBJ1-2, with 8 bases aligning to TRBD1. Germline assignment: CDR1 SEHNR and CDR2 FQNEAQ (reference sequence). The junction had 4 bases not matched to a gene; V was cut back by 5 bases and J by 8 bases. This CDR3 spans 12 amino acids. CDR3 in amino acids: CASSPDRVGYTF. The DNA of the CDR3 is TGTGCCAGCAGCCCGGACAGGGTAGGCTACACCTTC.

The genes are TRBV19 and TRBJ1-2; 8 bases are a match to TRBD1. CDR1 is LNHDA, CDR2 SQIVND, per germline (reference sequence). The CDR3 extends over 14 amino acids. The junction had 6 bases not matched to a gene; V was cut back by 5 bases and J by 4 bases. CDR3 coding DNA: TGTGCCAGTAGTGCCAGGGGGCAGGGCTATGGCTACACCTTC. Translated, it gives CASSARGQGYGYTF.

This clone is a singleton in its sample. This rearrangement joins TRBV10-1 to TRBJ2-3, with 12 nucleotides matching TRBD2. This CDR3 has 16 residues. The junction had 5 bases not matched to a gene; V was cut back by 7 bases and J by 0 bases. Germline CDR1 WNHNN, CDR2 SYGVQD (reference sequence). CDR3 DNA sequence: TGCGCCAGCAAAGGGGGACTAGCGGGTAGCACAGATACGCAGTATTTT. It translates to CASKGGLAGSTDTQYF.

The genes are TRBV3-1 (or the pseudogene TRBV3-2) and TRBJ2-7; a weak D match, TRBD2 (6 bases). CDR1 LGHDT and CDR2 YNNKEL come from the germline V gene (reference sequence). Trimming pared 1 base from V and 7 bases from J, leaving 23 bases between. The CDR3 contains 17 residues. Written as DNA, the CDR3 is TGTGCCAGCAGCCAAGGGACGGGACTTATAGAGAGGAGAGAGCAGTACTTC. As protein: CASSQGTGLIERREQYF.